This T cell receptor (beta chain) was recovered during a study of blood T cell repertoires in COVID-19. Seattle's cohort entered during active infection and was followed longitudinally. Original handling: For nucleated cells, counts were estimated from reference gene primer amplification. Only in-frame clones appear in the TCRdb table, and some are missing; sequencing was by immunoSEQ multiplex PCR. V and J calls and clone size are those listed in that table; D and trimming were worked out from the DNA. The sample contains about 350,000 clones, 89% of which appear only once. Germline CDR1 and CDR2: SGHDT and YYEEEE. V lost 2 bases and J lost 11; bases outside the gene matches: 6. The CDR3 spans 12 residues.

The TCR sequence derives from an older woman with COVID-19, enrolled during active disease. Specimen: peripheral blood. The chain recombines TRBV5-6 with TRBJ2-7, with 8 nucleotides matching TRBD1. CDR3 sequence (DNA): TGTGCCAGCAGCTTAGGACAGGGTAGGGAGTACTTC. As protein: CASSLGQGREYF.